This T cell receptor (beta chain) was documented in a study of blood T cell repertoires in COVID-19. The overall study: PBMCs, B-cell-depleted T cells, or T cells were the source of the cDNA or gDNA that made up the material.

The CDR3 has 13 amino acids. Germline assignment: CDR1 SGHRS and CDR2 YFSETQ. Trimming removed 2 bases at V and 5 bases at J, with 10 bases between. TCRdb's table, derived via immunoSEQ multiplex PCR, lists solely in-frame clones and lacks some. The repertoire has 490,000 or so clones, roughly nine tenths of them found once; the top ten carry 8% to 9.5%. The V and J genes are TRBV5-1 and TRBJ2-5, with a possible D match to TRBD1 (5 bases). Sequences were obtained from PBMCs or T cells enriched from blood (not recorded which). The origin of this receptor is a woman between 55 and 75 years old who had recovered from COVID-19. Written as DNA, the CDR3 is TGCGCCAGCAGCTTCTCAGGGATGGAGACCCAGTACTTC. Protein product: CASSFSGMETQYF.